These 32 T cell receptor beta chains came from one sample sequenced in a study of regulatory T cells in long-lasting Graves disease. Time point defined: newly diagnosed GD, antithyroid drugs for less than 3 months. PBMCs were the source of the RNA used for TCR sequencing. With iRepertoire HTBI primers and Arm-PCR of CDR3 regions, TCR beta libraries were built. TCRdb called the multiplex PCR reads again in MiXCR, with one record for every CDR3 protein. Of 530,000 or so distinct CDR3 sequences listed, roughly 13% are singletons. This sample was shared with a second study, whose subject was T cells in Graves' hyperthyroidism and ophthalmopathy.

Here the sequenced sample was peripheral blood mononuclear cells (PBMCs), taken at new diagnosis, from a patient treated with antithyroid drugs. The receptor source for this set is a man younger than 40 with Graves disease.

This clonotype was observed at least ten times. The J gene is TRBJ2-3, the V gene TRBV5-1; tentatively, D is TRBD2 (6 bases). The CDR3 is made up of 15 amino acids. From germline, CDR1 is SGHRS and CDR2 YFSETQ. Trimming shortened V by 7 bases and J by 2 bases, and 17 bases separated the two germline ends. The CDR3: CASSLARSPTDTQYF. Here the CDR3 DNA reads TGCGCCAGCTCCCTAGCGAGGAGTCCCACAGATACGCAGTATTTT.

This clonotype was found many times. The chain recombines TRBV7-9 with TRBJ1-1; 7 bases map to TRBD1. The CDR3 sequence is 14 residues long. The germline CDR1 and CDR2 sequences are SEHNR and FQNEAQ (reference sequence). J lost 11 bases, V lost 5 bases, and 14 bases had no gene match. In nucleotides, the CDR3 is TGTGCCAGCAGCCCCGGGACAGAATCCCCCAGGGCTTTCTTT. This translates into CASSPGTESPRAFF.

This clonotype was seen at least ten times. This chain uses TRBV28 with TRBJ2-7, with 9 bases that match TRBD2. Looked up from germline, CDR1 is MDHEN and CDR2 is SYDVKM. V gave up 4 bases and J gave up 0 bases; unmatched junction bases: 10. The CDR3 is 17 residues long. The CDR3 DNA follows: TGTGCCAGCAGTTCTCAAAGCGGGAGGTTTTCCTCCTACGAGCAGTACTTC. Its translation: CASSSQSGRFSSYEQYF.

This clonotype has at least ten counts. V usage is TRBV28 and J usage is TRBJ1-1, with no clear D. The length of the CDR3 is 14 residues. From germline, CDR1 is MDHEN and CDR2 SYDVKM. The V end was cut by 4 bases, the J end by 0 bases, with 9 bases between. Here the CDR3 DNA reads TGTGCCAGCAGTTACTCGCAGTTGAACACTGAAGCTTTCTTT. Amino acids: CASSYSQLNTEAFF.

This clonotype was counted between two and nine times. CDR3 DNA: TGTGCCTGGAGTGTGGGGAGGGTAGGCGGTGCTTTCTTT. Its protein product is CAWSVGRVGGAFF. The chain recombines TRBV30 with TRBJ1-1; D remains unclear. The CDR3 covers 13 residues. Germline V gene lookup returns CDR1 GTSNPN and CDR2 SVGIG (reference sequence). The V end lost 0 bases, the J end lost 11 bases, and 16 bases lay between the germline ends.

This clonotype came up many times. The CDR3 nucleotides are TGCAGCGTTGGGGGATTGAGGGTGCGGGACACTGAAGCTTTCTTT. Its translation is CSVGGLRVRDTEAFF. The V call is TRBV29-1, the J call TRBJ1-1; D is unclear. Trimming removed 4 bases from V and 3 bases from J, with 18 bases in between. The CDR3 is 15 residues long. Per germline, CDR1 SQVTM and CDR2 ANQGSEA. The whole variable domain, filled in from reference TRBV29-1 and TRBJ1-1, reads SAVISQKPSRDICQRGTSLTIQCQVDSQVTMMFWYRQQPGQSLTLIATANQGSEATYESGFVIDKFPISRPNLTFSTLTVSNMSPEDSSIYLCSVGGLRVRDTEAFFGQGTRLTVV.

This clonotype was found a few times. This chain links TRBV9 with TRBJ2-2, with TRBD1 identical over 9 bases. The CDR3 runs to 16 residues. V lost 4 bases, J lost 1 base, and 5 bases stayed unmatched. Per the germline V gene, CDR1 is SGDLS and CDR2 is YYNGEE. In DNA, the CDR3 is TGTGCCAGCAGCCCTCGGGGACAGGGGAACACCGGGGAGCTGTTTTTT. Translation: CASSPRGQGNTGELFF.

A note on this clonotype: A far larger clone differs by one base, so this is likely a read error. For the CDR3, the DNA is TGTGCCAGCAGCACTCTGGAAGACTACGAGCAGTACTTC. It yields the protein CASSTLEDYEQYF. The V gene is TRBV12-3 or TRBV12-4, the J gene TRBJ2-7; no firm D call. With 6 bases removed from V and 3 bases from J, the gap between germline ends came to 12 bases. The CDR3 runs to 13 residues.

This clonotype was counted at least ten times. The chain links TRBV11-2 to TRBJ2-1; D perhaps matches TRBD2 (5 bases). Germline CDR1 reads SGHAT; CDR2 reads FQNNGV. The CDR3 covers 16 residues. Trimming shortened V by 1 base and J by 2 bases, and 12 bases separated the two germline ends. The CDR3: CASSLGRELPYNEQFF. The DNA of the CDR3 is TGTGCCAGCAGCTTAGGACGGGAACTACCCTACAATGAGCAGTTCTTC.

The J gene is TRBJ2-5, the V gene TRBV7-2; TRBD2 aligns across 10 bases. CDR3 length: 17 residues. J gave up 3 bases and V 5 bases, and 12 bases lay outside the gene matches. From germline, CDR1 is SGHTA and CDR2 FQGNSA. CDR3 DNA: TGTGCCAGCAGCCCACCTAGCGGGAGAGGGATGGAAGAGACCCAGTACTTC. The encoded protein is CASSPPSGRGMEETQYF.

This clonotype was detected ten times or more. The gene calls are TRBV10-1 and TRBJ2-7; 9 bases align to TRBD2. The ends lost 6 bases at V and 2 bases at J; junction bases unmatched: 5. The CDR3 extends over 14 amino acids. The V gene's germline CDR1 is WNHNN and CDR2 SYGVQD (reference sequence). CDR3 sequence reads: CASRVAGAPYEQYF. CDR3 sequence (DNA): TGCGCCAGCAGGGTAGCGGGAGCCCCCTACGAGCAGTACTTC.

This clonotype was detected only a few times. The J gene is TRBJ2-1, the V gene TRBV12-3 or TRBV12-4; 9 bases fit TRBD2. Trimming cost V 6 bases and J 7 bases; bases outside gene matches: 10. This CDR3 comprises 15 residues. The CDR3, as DNA: TGTGCCAGCAGACTTAGCGGGAGTTCGGGTAATGAGCAGTTCTTC. Encoded protein: CASRLSGSSGNEQFF.

At least ten counts were recorded for this clonotype. V usage is TRBV18 and J usage is TRBJ1-1; 10 bases line up with TRBD1. The CDR3 sequence is 14 residues long. CDR1 KGHSH and CDR2 LQKENI come from the germline V gene. The V segment lost 4 bases and the J segment 4 bases; nucleotides outside the gene matches: 3. CDR3 DNA: TGTGCCAGCTCACTAGGGGACAGGGGCACTGAAGCTTTCTTT. It yields the protein CASSLGDRGTEAFF.

The V gene is TRBV5-6, the J gene TRBJ2-7; 8 nucleotides agree with TRBD1. CDR3 length equals 14 residues. From germline, CDR1 is SGHDT and CDR2 YYEEEE. V gave up 4 bases and J gave up 6 bases; unmatched junction bases: 9. In nucleotides, the CDR3 is TGTGCCAGCAGCGCGGGGACAGGCTTAATCGAGCAGTACTTC. It specifies CASSAGTGLIEQYF.

This clonotype was observed a few times. The V and J genes are TRBV4-1 and TRBJ1-1; perhaps TRBD1 as D (5 bases). Germline CDR1 is MGHRA and CDR2 is YSYEKL. V shed 0 bases and J shed 3 bases, with 17 bases lying between them. This CDR3 region has 17 residues. The DNA for the CDR3 is TGCGCCAGCAGCCAAGAGGCAAACCGGGGGGATCACACTGAAGCTTTCTTT. It translates to CASSQEANRGDHTEAFF.

This clonotype came up many times. The chain uses TRBV5-1 and TRBJ2-7; D ambiguous. The CDR3 is 17 residues long. CDR1 and CDR2 from the germline V gene are SGHRS and YFSETQ. Trimming cost V 0 bases and J 3 bases, with 19 bases left between them. In DNA form, the CDR3 reads TGCGCCAGCAGCTTGGGGGGATGGCGGTCCGCCAACTACGAGCAGTACTTC. Translating it yields CASSLGGWRSANYEQYF. Together with reference TRBV5-1 and TRBJ2-7, the CDR3 gives the full variable domain: KAGVTQTPRYLIKTRGQQVTLSCSPISGHRSVSWYQQTPGQGLQFLFEYFSETQRNKGNFPGRFSGRQFSNSRSEMNVSTLELGDSALYLCASSLGGWRSANYEQYFGPGTRLTVT.

This clonotype was detected ten times or more. The chain has TRBV19 and TRBJ2-5; TRBD2 might be the D (6 bases). CDR3 length equals 11 residues. Germline loops: CDR1 LNHDA, CDR2 SQIVND (reference sequence). Trimming took 10 bases from V and 6 from J, leaving 12 bases between them. CDR3 nucleotide sequence: TGTGCCACGCGCGGGGCAAAGACCCAGTACTTC. The encoded protein is CATRGAKTQYF.

This clonotype has ten or more counts. The gene calls are TRBV3-1 and TRBJ2-7, with D unclear. Germline CDR1 and CDR2: LGHDT and YNNKEL (reference sequence). The CDR3 extends over 11 amino acids. V was trimmed by 1 base and J by 5 bases, leaving 3 bases between them. Here the CDR3 DNA reads TGTGCCAGCAGCCAAGTCCACGAGCAGTACTTC. It specifies CASSQVHEQYF.

At least ten counts were recorded for this clonotype. The CDR3 region is CASSLFRTEVEAFF. As DNA, the CDR3 is TGTGCCAGTAGTCTCTTTCGGACAGAAGTGGAAGCTTTCTTT. The chain combines TRBV19 with TRBJ1-1, with D possibly being TRBD1 (6 bases). Germline V gene sequence: CDR1 LNHDA, CDR2 SQIVND (reference sequence). The germline V and J ends were trimmed by 5 bases and 8 bases, with 18 bases remaining between them. The CDR3 has 14 amino acids.

The chain carries TRBV9 and TRBJ2-3; 11 bases map to TRBD1. Per the germline V gene, CDR1 is SGDLS and CDR2 is YYNGEE. V gave up 4 bases and J gave up 5 bases; unmatched junction bases: 6. The CDR3 length is 15 residues. The CDR3 DNA reads TGTGCCAGCAGCCTCCGGGACAGGGGGGTAGATACGCAGTATTTT. Residues: CASSLRDRGVDTQYF.

This clonotype was seen a few times. The chain links TRBV9 to TRBJ1-2, with 9 bases that match TRBD1. CDR3 length: 14 amino acids. The J segment lost 7 bases and the V segment lost 3 bases, leaving 7 bases of the junction unmatched. CDR1 and CDR2 from the germline V gene are SGDLS and YYNGEE. CDR3 residues: CASSGTGVRGGYTF. CDR3 DNA sequence: TGTGCCAGCAGCGGGACAGGGGTACGTGGTGGCTACACCTTC.

The table lists this clonotype with a few counts. The chain links TRBV20-1 to TRBJ2-5, with D unclear. The CDR3 is 13 residues long. CDR1 is DFQATT and CDR2 is SNEGSKA in the germline V gene (reference sequence). The V and J ends lost 5 bases and 2 bases respectively, with 12 bases between them. CDR3 bases: TGCAGTGCTGCGAGAGGTATGCAAGAGACCCAGTACTTC. Translation: CSAARGMQETQYF.

This clonotype has ten or more counts. CDR3: CSARDPGSTSYGYTF. In DNA form, the CDR3 reads TGCAGTGCTAGAGATCCGGGGAGTACCTCCTATGGCTACACCTTC. The chain has TRBV20-1 and TRBJ1-2; D uncertain. Trimming stripped 0 bases from V and 4 bases from J, with 15 bases between. The CDR3 sequence is 15 residues long. Germline V lookup: CDR1 DFQATT, CDR2 SNEGSKA (reference sequence).

This clonotype was observed a handful of times. The gene calls are TRBV5-4 and TRBJ2-7; 10 bases are shared with TRBD2. Germline CDR1 and CDR2: SGHNT and YYREEE (reference sequence). The length of the CDR3 is 16 residues. V gave up 7 bases and J gave up 4 bases; unmatched junction bases: 14. This chain's CDR3 is CASHSKREGLWYEQYF. The CDR3 DNA reads TGTGCCAGCCACTCCAAGCGGGAGGGCCTTTGGTACGAGCAGTACTTC.

The chain combines TRBV3-1 with TRBJ1-2, with a weak D call TRBD1 (5 bases). This CDR3 has 15 residues. V was pared by 1 base and J by 0 bases, with 9 bases between. From germline, CDR1 is LGHDT and CDR2 YNNKEL (reference sequence). The CDR3 coding sequence is TGTGCCAGCAGCCAAGTTAGGGGAGCTAACTATGGCTACACCTTC. It translates to CASSQVRGANYGYTF.

This clonotype was observed many times. This chain joins TRBV7-8 and TRBJ2-3, with 9 bases that match TRBD2. J gave up 4 bases and V 3 bases, and 8 bases lay outside the gene matches. The germline V gene encodes CDR1 SGHVS and CDR2 FQNEAQ. The CDR3 length is 16 residues. CDR3 residues: CASSLVIAGVADTQYF. The CDR3 DNA follows: TGTGCCAGCAGCTTGGTCATAGCGGGAGTTGCAGATACGCAGTATTTT.

This clonotype was seen at least ten times. The J gene is TRBJ2-1, the V gene TRBV14; 7 nucleotides match TRBD2. CDR1 SGHDN and CDR2 FVKESK come from the germline V gene. CDR3 size: 14 residues. Trimming took 3 bases from V and 4 from J; bases not matched to a gene: 3. This chain's CDR3 is CASSHWTRYNEQFF. The CDR3 DNA sequence: TGTGCCAGCAGCCACTGGACTAGATACAATGAGCAGTTCTTC.

This clonotype has a count of ten or more. The genes are TRBV15 and TRBJ2-5, with D possibly TRBD1 on 6 matching bases. V gave up 0 bases and J gave up 2 bases, with 10 bases separating them. CDR3 length equals 15 residues. Germline V gene lookup returns CDR1 LNHNV and CDR2 YYDKDF (reference sequence). CDR3 nucleotides: TGTGCCACCAGCAGAGATCAGAGGGGGCAAGAGACCCAGTACTTC. Encoded protein: CATSRDQRGQETQYF.

This clonotype was recorded many times. This chain uses TRBV2 with TRBJ2-5; 8 nucleotides line up with TRBD2. Unmatched junction bases numbered 10, after V lost 5 bases and J lost 5 bases. The germline V gene has CDR1 SNHLY and CDR2 FYNNEI. This CDR3 contains 15 residues. CDR3 loop: CASSLAGTLRETQYF. The DNA for the CDR3 is TGTGCCAGCAGTTTAGCGGGGACACTCCGGGAGACCCAGTACTTC.

There are many counts of this clonotype. V is TRBV19 and J is TRBJ1-2, with 7 bases that match TRBD1. The germline CDR1 and CDR2 sequences are LNHDA and SQIVND (reference sequence). The CDR3 runs 15 residues. V shed 6 bases, J shed 4 bases, and the junction held 11 bases outside the gene matches. Written as DNA, the CDR3 is TGTGCCAGTAGCCCGTTCACGACAGGGACCTATGGCTACACCTTC. Translation gives CASSPFTTGTYGYTF.

Concerning this clonotype itself: This sequence may be a read error, since a much larger clone differs from it by one base. The V gene is TRBV7-9, the J gene TRBJ2-5; 7 positions agree with TRBD2. The J call may be mistaken, given a closer DNA end match to TRBJ2-1. Germline CDR1 reads SEHNR; CDR2 reads FQNEAQ (reference sequence). The CDR3 runs 15 residues. For the CDR3, the DNA is TGTGCCAGCATCTTATTATGGGAGGGCCGATATGAGCAGTTCTTC. This translates into CASILLWEGRYEQFF.

The rearrangement uses TRBV24-1 and TRBJ2-1; maybe TRBD2 (6 bases). The germline V gene encodes CDR1 KGHDR and CDR2 SFDVKD. Trimming removed 12 bases at V and 7 bases at J, with 9 bases between. CDR3 length equals 10 residues. CDR3 in amino acids: CAAGTNEQFF. CDR3 DNA sequence: TGTGCCGCCGGGACTAATGAGCAGTTCTTC.